Below, one TCR beta chain is given with its context. Antigen: not known. These data originate in a study of cytomegalovirus exposure and HLA in healthy donors. The study's findings and limits: Among immune exposure information, only CMV serostatus was available.

Each donor was healthy, and each was a bone marrow donor. It was with 60 Vbeta and 13 Jbeta primers that the PCR ran. TCRdb's table, derived via immunoSEQ multiplex PCR, lists solely in-frame clones and lacks some. This sample carries over 150,000 clones, around nine tenths of them seen once, and the ten largest clones take over 0.8%. The length of the CDR3 is 16 residues. Trimming took off 5 bases at V and 2 bases at J, with 16 bases between the two ends. Germline V CDR1 and CDR2: SGHRS, YFSETQ. Sequencing was carried out using PBMCs. This TCR was recovered from a woman aged 25 to 45 in good health and CMV-seronegative. The chain recombines TRBV5-1 with TRBJ2-2, with a possible D match to TRBD2 (7 bases). The CDR3 spells CASSTDGGRNTGELFF. The CDR3 DNA is TGCGCCAGCAGTACCGACGGGGGGCGAAACACCGGGGAGCTGTTTTTT.